Listed here are 20 T cell receptor beta chains from one sample, sequenced in a study of identical twins. Via MiXCR, TCRdb re-called the 5' RACE reads, giving one row per CDR3 protein. The profile shows approximately 890,000 distinct CDR3 sequences, 9% to 15% of them singletons. The sample was also linked to a second study, of yellow fever vaccine responses in identical twins.

The material sequenced was PBMCs. The source of these receptors is a young woman in good health.

This clonotype was observed at least ten times. The chain uses TRBV7-8 and TRBJ1-1; tentative D call: TRBD1 (6 bases). Between the trimmed V and J ends, which lost 5 bases and 10 bases, there was a span of 14 bases. The CDR3 extends over 12 amino acids. Germline V gene sequence: CDR1 SGHVS, CDR2 FQNEAQ. CDR3 amino acids: CASSRMDSRAFF. DNA of the CDR3: TGTGCCAGCAGCCGCATGGACAGTCGAGCTTTCTTT. Full variable domain (rest looked up from reference TRBV7-8 and TRBJ1-1): GAGVSQSPRYKVAKRGQDVALRCDPISGHVSLFWYQQALGQGPEFLTYFQNEAQLDKSGLPSDRFFAERPEGSVSTLKIQRTQQEDSAVYLCASSRMDSRAFFGQGTRLTVV.

This clonotype has just a few counts. The V and J genes are TRBV5-1 and TRBJ2-5, with D perhaps matching TRBD1 (5 bases). V shed 5 bases and J shed 4 bases, with 12 bases lying between them. Looked up from germline, CDR1 is SGHRS and CDR2 is YFSETQ. The CDR3 runs 13 residues. The CDR3: CASSARARETQYF. CDR3 coding DNA: TGCGCCAGCAGTGCCAGGGCGCGAGAGACCCAGTACTTC.

In its sample, this clonotype was seen many times. The chain carries TRBV12-3 or TRBV12-4 and TRBJ2-6; D gene ambiguous. The CDR3 is 15 amino acids. Between the trimmed V and J ends, which lost 1 base and 2 bases, there was a span of 6 bases. CDR3 coding DNA: TGTGCCAGCAGTTTAGGGATTACTGGGGCCAACGTCCTGACTTTC. Protein: CASSLGITGANVLTF.

This clonotype was seen many times. The chain recombines TRBV5-1 with TRBJ2-7; 10 bases fit TRBD2. V dropped 3 bases and J dropped 5; count of bases not matched to a gene: 8. This CDR3 is built from 15 residues. Germline V CDR1 and CDR2: SGHRS, YFSETQ. CDR3 coding DNA: TGCGCCAGCAGCTGGAGAGGTAGCGGGAGGAACGAGCAGTACTTC. Its protein product is CASSWRGSGRNEQYF.

This rearrangement joins TRBV5-1 to TRBJ1-1, with 9 bases fitting TRBD1. V trimming: 1 base; J trimming: 6 bases; junction bases outside the gene matches: 7. The V gene's germline CDR1 is SGHRS and CDR2 YFSETQ. CDR3 size: 15 residues. The CDR3 DNA follows: TGCGCCAGCAGCTTGAAGGGACAGGGAAGACCTGAAGCTTTCTTT. Translated, it gives CASSLKGQGRPEAFF.

This clonotype has more than one count but fewer than ten. The junction departs from the called germline gene at one end, perhaps through a read error. The chain joins TRBV24-1 to TRBJ2-1; unclear D gene. The CDR3 runs to 12 residues. The germline V gene has CDR1 KGHDR and CDR2 SFDVKD. Here the CDR3 reads CATSDLNGPEIF. DNA of the CDR3: TGTGCCACCAGTGATTTGAACGGGCCGGAGATCTTC.

This chain joins TRBV12-5 and TRBJ2-5, with no clear D. Germline V lookup: CDR1 LGHNT, CDR2 FRNRAP. V lost 9 bases and J 1 base, leaving 6 bases between the germline ends. CDR3 size: 11 residues. In DNA, the CDR3 is TGTGCTAGGCGGAGCCAAGAGACCCAGTACTTC. Its protein is CARRSQETQYF.

This sequence joins TRBV11-2 and TRBJ2-1, with TRBD2 matching over 9 bases. The CDR3 covers 17 residues. The germline V gene encodes CDR1 SGHAT and CDR2 FQNNGV. The J segment lost 2 bases and the V segment lost 5 bases, leaving 10 bases of the junction unmatched. Here the CDR3 DNA reads TGTGCCAGCAGCAATCTTATAGGCGGGAGGGCCTACAATGAGCAGTTCTTC. It specifies CASSNLIGGRAYNEQFF.

Remarks on this clonotype: One junction end disagrees with the germline gene, perhaps due to a read error. The CDR3 reads CASSLPGRGNAEAFF. CDR3 nucleotide sequence: TGTGCCAGCAGTCTACCAGGACGGGGGAACGCTGAAGCTTTCTTT. The chain uses TRBV12-3 or TRBV12-4 and TRBJ1-1; tentatively, D is TRBD1 (5 bases). The CDR3 runs to 15 residues.

The chain is built from TRBV2 and TRBJ1-1; D possibly corresponds to TRBD1 (6 bases). The CDR3 contains 14 residues. The germline V and J ends were trimmed by 4 bases and 1 base, with 10 bases remaining between them. Looked up from germline, CDR1 is SNHLY and CDR2 is FYNNEI. CDR3 amino acids: CASSGDTANTEAFF. CDR3 in DNA: TGTGCCAGCAGTGGGGACACCGCGAACACTGAAGCTTTCTTT.

This chain connects TRBV15 to TRBJ1-1, with D unclear. CDR3 length: 15 residues. V shed 0 bases and J shed 1 base, with 9 bases lying between them. Germline-derived CDR1 and CDR2 are LNHNV and YYDKDF (reference sequence). The CDR3 region has the DNA TGTGCCACCAGCAGAGAGGCGCAGACGAACACTGAAGCTTTCTTT. Encoded protein: CATSREAQTNTEAFF.

The V and J genes are TRBV12-3 or TRBV12-4 and TRBJ2-1, with TRBD2 identical over 10 bases. V trimming: 0 bases; J trimming: 0 bases; junction bases outside the gene matches: 14. The CDR3 has 21 amino acids. This chain's CDR3 is CASSLARRGLAVRGSYNEQFF. The CDR3 coding sequence is TGTGCCAGCAGTTTAGCCCGCCGAGGACTAGCGGTTAGGGGCTCCTACAATGAGCAGTTCTTC.

This chain uses TRBV7-9 with TRBJ2-2; 9 positions agree with TRBD2. The V gene's germline CDR1 is SEHNR and CDR2 FQNEAQ (reference sequence). This CDR3 contains 15 residues. The junction had 4 bases not matched to a gene; V was cut back by 4 bases and J by 4 bases. CDR3 nucleotide sequence: TGTGCCAGCAGCTCGCTAGCGGGGAGCACCGGGGAGCTGTTTTTT. Protein: CASSSLAGSTGELFF.

The V call is TRBV12-3 or TRBV12-4, the J call TRBJ2-2, with D tentatively TRBD1 (5 bases). V was trimmed by 9 bases and J by 4 bases, leaving 18 bases between them. The CDR3 is 15 residues long. The CDR3 coding sequence is TGTGCCAGTATGTCCAGGGCAGGGATCACCGGGGAGCTGTTTTTT. Protein sequence: CASMSRAGITGELFF.

The chain is built from TRBV7-8 and TRBJ2-1, with 11 bases identical to TRBD1. Trimming removed 5 bases from V and 3 bases from J; junction bases left unmatched: 9. Germline CDR1 is SGHVS and CDR2 is FQNEAQ. The CDR3 consists of 17 residues. The CDR3 is CASSPVRTGGHYNEQFF. The CDR3 DNA follows: TGTGCCAGCAGCCCCGTTAGGACAGGGGGCCACTACAATGAGCAGTTCTTC.

The CDR3 nucleotides are TGCGCCAGCAGCCAAGGGGTCCCCCGCTCCTCCTACAATGAGCAGTTCTTC. Encoded protein: CASSQGVPRSSYNEQFF. The chain employs TRBV4-1 and TRBJ2-1; D remains ambiguous. CDR3 size: 17 residues. Trimming shortened V by 1 base and J by 0 bases, and 13 bases separated the two germline ends. Germline V gene sequence: CDR1 MGHRA, CDR2 YSYEKL.

The chain links TRBV3-1 to TRBJ2-2, with D perhaps TRBD2 (6 bases). CDR1 and CDR2 from the germline V gene are LGHDT and YNNKEL (reference sequence). The germline V and J ends were trimmed by 4 bases and 1 base, with 16 bases remaining between them. CDR3 length equals 17 residues. The CDR3 DNA reads TGTGCCAGCAGCCTAAGCCCGGGACTGATGAACACCGGGGAGCTGTTTTTT. This gives the protein CASSLSPGLMNTGELFF.

In its sample, this clonotype was seen many times. The V call is TRBV6-1, the J call TRBJ2-2; D unclear. This CDR3 has 14 amino acids. Per germline, CDR1 MNHNS and CDR2 SASEGT. Between the trimmed V and J ends, which lost 6 bases and 4 bases, there was a span of 12 bases. Written as DNA, the CDR3 is TGTGCCAGCAGCCACAAAGGTCCCACCGGGGAGCTGTTTTTT. It encodes CASSHKGPTGELFF.

This clonotype was picked up many times. The V call is TRBV12-3 or TRBV12-4, the J call TRBJ1-2; a weak D match, TRBD1 (5 bases). CDR3 length equals 13 residues. V was clipped by 6 bases and J by 5 bases, with 13 bases between them. Written as DNA, the CDR3 is TGTGCCAGCAGGGGAAAAGGGGAATATGGCTACACCTTC. It specifies CASRGKGEYGYTF.

The chain has TRBV28 and TRBJ2-4, with no clear D. The germline V and J ends were trimmed by 5 bases and 1 base, with 15 bases remaining between them. The germline V gene encodes CDR1 MDHEN and CDR2 SYDVKM. This CDR3 contains 16 residues. The DNA for the CDR3 is TGTGCCAGCAGTGTAGCATCCCTTAGGGCCAAAAACATTCAGTACTTC. Encoded protein: CASSVASLRAKNIQYF.